This T cell receptor (beta chain) is drawn from a study of cytomegalovirus exposure and HLA in healthy donors. Notes on the study in general: Among immune exposure information, only CMV serostatus was available.

PCR amplification relied on 60 Vbeta primers (plus 13 Jbeta primers). Assay used: immunoSEQ multiplex PCR; TCRdb lists only in-frame clones, some missing. The table has approximately 76,000 clones, 65% to 75% seen once. As to this clone: Its matching antigen is unknown.

The CDR3 sequence is 14 residues long. From germline, CDR1 is SGHRS and CDR2 YFSETQ. The ends lost 4 bases at V and 8 bases at J; junction bases unmatched: 9. The sample comprised PBMCs. The V and J genes are TRBV5-1 and TRBJ2-3; TRBD2 agrees at 8 bases. The receptor comes from a woman aged 40 to 49 in good health and CMV-seropositive. The CDR3 sequence is CASSAGSGMGTQYF. The CDR3 DNA follows: TGCGCCAGCAGCGCGGGTAGCGGGATGGGTACGCAGTATTTT. The whole variable domain, remainder taken from reference TRBV5-1 and TRBJ2-3, is KAGVTQTPRYLIKTRGQQVTLSCSPISGHRSVSWYQQTPGQGLQFLFEYFSETQRNKGNFPGRFSGRQFSNSRSEMNVSTLELGDSALYLCASSAGSGMGTQYFGPGTRLTVL.